These 20 T cell receptor beta chains were all obtained from the same sample, sequenced in a study of regulatory T cells in long-lasting Graves disease. The time point: newly diagnosed GD, antithyroid drugs for less than 3 months. RNA isolated from PBMCs was used to make the TCR library. For TCR beta, libraries came from iRepertoire HTBI primers and Arm-PCR of CDR3 regions. TCRdb re-called the multiplex PCR reads through MiXCR, storing one row per CDR3 protein. The table includes under 700,000 distinct CDR3 sequences, roughly 16% detected once. This sample also appeared in a second study, on T cells in Graves' hyperthyroidism and ophthalmopathy.

Sequencing used peripheral blood mononuclear cells (PBMCs), obtained at new diagnosis, from a patient treated with antithyroid drugs. The source of these receptors is a woman aged 35-65 years with Graves disease.

The chain links TRBV6-1 to TRBJ2-1; 11 bases map to TRBD1. The CDR3 has 16 residues. The J segment lost 4 bases and the V segment lost 6 bases, leaving 8 bases of the junction unmatched. Germline loops: CDR1 MNHNS, CDR2 SASEGT. CDR3 nucleotide sequence: TGTGCCAGCAGCCTGGGACAGGGGGGGCGTTACAATGAGCAGTTCTTC. Encoded protein: CASSLGQGGRYNEQFF.

V and J are TRBV5-8 and TRBJ1-1; D gene ambiguous. Trimming cost V 4 bases and J 0 bases, with 16 bases left between them. CDR3 length equals 16 residues. CDR1 SGHTS and CDR2 YDEGEE come from the germline V gene. CDR3 sequence reads: CASSPAVPEMNTEAFF. The CDR3 coding sequence is TGTGCCAGCAGCCCTGCTGTTCCCGAAATGAACACTGAAGCTTTCTTT. The full variable domain, its missing parts supplied by reference TRBV5-8 and TRBJ1-1, is EAGVTQSPTHLIKTRGQQATLRCSPISGHTSVYWYQQALGLGLQFLLWYDEGEERNRGNFPPRFSGRQFPNYSSELNVNALELEDSALYLCASSPAVPEMNTEAFFGQGTRLTVV.

This clonotype was seen a few times. The chain employs TRBV12-3 or TRBV12-4 and TRBJ1-2; D might be TRBD1 (6 bases). Trimming stripped 1 base from V and 4 bases from J, with 22 bases between. There are 18 residues in the CDR3. CDR3 DNA: TGTGCCAGCAGTTTAGGTCAGAGGGGGGCGGGCAGGCGCTATGGCTACACCTTC. This codes for CASSLGQRGAGRRYGYTF.

CDR3 in amino acids: CSARPGTDTDTQYF. The DNA for the CDR3 is TGCAGTGCTAGACCCGGGACAGACACAGATACGCAGTATTTT. The V and J genes are TRBV20-1 and TRBJ2-3, with 7 bases that match TRBD1. The CDR3 spans 14 residues. The V segment lost 2 bases and the J segment 2 bases; nucleotides outside the gene matches: 4. Germline V gives CDR1 DFQATT, CDR2 SNEGSKA (reference sequence).

This clonotype was seen repeatedly, ten times or more. The chain joins TRBV28 to TRBJ1-5, with D perhaps matching TRBD1 (5 bases). Trimming shortened V by 6 bases and J by 3 bases, and 15 bases separated the two germline ends. Germline V gene data show CDR1 as MDHEN and CDR2 as SYDVKM. This CDR3 is 15 amino acids long. DNA for the CDR3: TGTGCCAGCAGGCCCTTGCGGGGCCTCAATCAGCCCCAGCATTTT. Its translation is CASRPLRGLNQPQHF.

The rearrangement links TRBV7-2 to TRBJ1-1, with D hard to call. The CDR3 runs to 16 residues. V dropped 1 base and J dropped 1 base, with 13 bases sitting between them. Germline lookup yields CDR1 SGHTA and CDR2 FQGNSA. Here the CDR3 DNA reads TGTGCCAGCAGCTTAGTCTCGGGTGGCAGGAACACTGAAGCTTTCTTT. It is translated as CASSLVSGGRNTEAFF.

The chain carries TRBV4-2 and TRBJ2-1, with a possible D match to TRBD2 (7 bases). V gave up 1 base and J gave up 10 bases, with 17 bases separating them. CDR1 LGHNA and CDR2 YNFKEQ come from the germline V gene. The CDR3 contains 15 residues. CDR3 nucleotide sequence: TGTGCCAGCAGCCAAGCGGGAGCAGGGGAGGGGGAGCAGTTCTTC. Protein product: CASSQAGAGEGEQFF.

This clonotype was counted at least ten times. The DNA for the CDR3 is TGTGCCAGCAGTTTAGAAGGGGGCCGTGCCCTCCACTTT. Translated: CASSLEGGRALHF. V gene TRBV12-3 or TRBV12-4 combines with J gene TRBJ1-6, with 7 bases matching TRBD1. V shed 1 base, J shed 14 bases, and the junction held 5 bases outside the gene matches. The CDR3 covers 13 residues.

The rearrangement links TRBV6-1 to TRBJ2-1; 10 nucleotides match TRBD1. Germline CDR1 is MNHNS and CDR2 is SASEGT. The CDR3 extends over 14 amino acids. J gave up 15 bases and V 2 bases, and 10 bases lay outside the gene matches. CDR3 sequence (DNA): TGTGCCAGCAGTGAATCGGGGACAGGGGTGGTGGGGTTCTTC. Protein product: CASSESGTGVVGFF.

This clonotype occurred a few times. The CDR3 DNA is TGCAGTGCTAGAGGCCCCCAGGGAGCCAATTCACCCCTCCACTTT. Encoded protein: CSARGPQGANSPLHF. This chain uses TRBV20-1 with TRBJ1-6; D may be TRBD1 (5 bases). CDR1 and CDR2 (germline): DFQATT, SNEGSKA (reference sequence). V lost 1 base, J lost 7 bases, and 14 bases lay in between. This CDR3 comprises 15 residues.

This clonotype has a count of ten or more. The V gene is TRBV12-3 or TRBV12-4, the J gene TRBJ2-7; D may correspond to TRBD1 or TRBD2 (5 bases each). There are 13 residues in the CDR3. Trimming removed 5 bases from V and 6 bases from J, with 14 bases in between. The CDR3 nucleotides are TGTGCCAGCAGTCGGGGCCCTTTGGGCGAGCAGTACTTC. Its protein product is CASSRGPLGEQYF.

For this clonotype: A junction end diverges from the germline sequence, so it may reflect a read error. The chain recombines TRBV15 with TRBJ2-7; TRBD1 matches 7 bases. The CDR3 is made up of 14 amino acids. CDR1 and CDR2 (germline): LNHNV, YYDKDF (reference sequence). The CDR3 protein is CASSFQGEIHEQYF. The CDR3, as DNA: TGTGCCAGCAGCTTCCAGGGGGAGATCCACGAGCAGTACTTC. The full variable domain, with the rest looked up from reference TRBV15 and TRBJ2-7, is DAMVIQNPRYQVTQFGKPVTLSCSQTLNHNVMYWYQQKSSQAPKLLFHYYDKDFNNEADTPDNFQSRRPNTSFCFLDIRSPGLGDTAMYLCASSFQGEIHEQYFGPGTRLTVT.

The V call is TRBV19, the J call TRBJ1-1; D is possibly TRBD1 (5 bases). The CDR3 is 13 amino acids. V was pared by 7 bases and J by 5 bases, with 14 bases between. Germline CDR1 is LNHDA and CDR2 is SQIVND (reference sequence). The CDR3 loop is CASTLGGYTEAFF. DNA of the CDR3: TGTGCCAGTACCCTCGGGGGGTATACTGAAGCTTTCTTT.

This clonotype has just a few counts. The chain links TRBV6-9 to TRBJ2-1, with 9 bases identical to TRBD2. With 4 bases clipped from V and 3 bases from J, the junction kept 4 bases outside the gene matches. This CDR3 is 15 amino acids long. CDR1 and CDR2 from the germline V gene are MNHGY and SVAAGI. The CDR3 spells CASSLERGVYNEQFF. In nucleotides, the CDR3 is TGTGCCAGCAGTTTGGAGCGGGGGGTCTACAATGAGCAGTTCTTC.

This clonotype has a count of ten or more. J is TRBJ1-1 and V is TRBV6-1; D remains ambiguous. Per germline, CDR1 MNHNS and CDR2 SASEGT. This CDR3 comprises 14 residues. With 4 bases removed from V and 1 base from J, the gap between germline ends came to 10 bases. CDR3 in amino acids: CASSVERPNTEAFF. CDR3 in DNA: TGTGCCAGCAGTGTGGAGCGTCCGAACACTGAAGCTTTCTTT.

This clonotype was seen at least ten times. CDR3 loop: CASSPAGFSTDTQYF. The DNA of the CDR3 is TGTGCCAGCAGTCCCGCAGGGTTTAGCACAGATACGCAGTATTTT. This chain connects TRBV7-9 to TRBJ2-3; TRBD1 is a possible D gene (5 bases). Germline V gives CDR1 SEHNR, CDR2 FQNEAQ (reference sequence). This CDR3 region has 15 residues. Trimming shortened V by 6 bases and J by 0 bases, and 13 bases separated the two germline ends.

The chain has TRBV10-3 and TRBJ1-1; maybe TRBD1 (5 bases). CDR1 ENHRY and CDR2 SYGVKD come from the germline V gene. This CDR3 is 12 amino acids long. With 11 bases removed from V and 4 bases from J, the gap between germline ends came to 14 bases. The CDR3 here is CASWGTGTEAFF. The CDR3 DNA reads TGTGCCTCCTGGGGCACCGGCACTGAAGCTTTCTTT.

This clonotype was observed at least ten times. This chain joins TRBV11-1 and TRBJ1-2; weak D call: TRBD1 (5 bases). V shed 5 bases and J shed 8 bases, with 21 bases lying between them. CDR1 is SGHAT and CDR2 is FQDESV in the germline V gene (reference sequence). The CDR3 runs 15 residues. This CDR3 reads CASSPRGAVGGGYTF. Written as DNA, the CDR3 is TGTGCCAGCAGCCCTAGAGGGGCCGTCGGGGGAGGCTACACCTTC.

The genes are TRBV6-1 and TRBJ1-5, with TRBD1 identical over 8 bases. This CDR3 comprises 14 residues. V was pared by 8 bases and J by 2 bases, with 5 bases of the junction left unmatched. CDR1 and CDR2 from the germline V gene are MNHNS and SASEGT. DNA of the CDR3: TGTGCCAGCGGAACAGGGGGAGGCAATCAGCCCCAGCATTTT. Its translation is CASGTGGGNQPQHF.

This clonotype showed up many times. V is TRBV20-1 and J is TRBJ1-1, with D possibly matching TRBD1 (5 bases). V dropped 0 bases and J dropped 0 bases, with 14 bases sitting between them. Germline loops: CDR1 DFQATT, CDR2 SNEGSKA (reference sequence). The CDR3 length is 16 residues. The CDR3 region has the DNA TGCAGTGCTAGAGATCGGGTACAGGTCATGAACACTGAAGCTTTCTTT. As protein: CSARDRVQVMNTEAFF.